This record covers a single T cell receptor beta chain. V was pared by 0 bases and J by 3 bases, with 13 bases between. Germline V lookup: CDR1 SGHTS, CDR2 YDEGEE. This CDR3 has 15 residues. This entry comes from a study of shared clonotypes between healthy human individuals. Profiled with immunoSEQ multiplex PCR; TCRdb holds only in-frame clones, not every one. The table includes about 2.4 million clones, 93% detected once. This TCR was sampled from a man between 18 and 29 years old in good health. Some clones in this sample may be carry-over from other donors' samples. The chain links TRBV5-8 to TRBJ2-7, with a weak D call TRBD2 (5 bases). The sequenced sample was naive CD4+ T cells from PBMCs. As for subset: CD45RA+ positively selected. The DNA of the CDR3 is TGTGCCAGCAGCTTGGCCAGTAGCGTTCTCTACGAGCAGTACTTC. This encodes CASSLASSVLYEQYF.